A selection of T cell receptor beta chains follows, all from one sample in a study of blood T cell repertoires in COVID-19. Method: immunoSEQ multiplex PCR; TCRdb's copy keeps in-frame clones and lacks some. The table has some 300,000 clones, 88% seen once. The sample consisted of peripheral blood. These receptors all stem from a woman in her twenties or thirties who had recovered from COVID-19. CDR3s include the opening cysteine and the closing phenylalanine or tryptophan. D genes are given only for firm matches. Where a row states a size, it is once, few, many or the class of an expanded clone; other rows omit it.

clone_size,j_call,v_call,d_call,cdr3_length,cdr3_aa,cdr3_nt
.,TRBJ2-1,TRBV7-3,.,15,CASSLIPSSYNEQFF,TGTGCCAGCAGCTTAATACCGAGCTCCTACAATGAGCAGTTCTTC
once,TRBJ1-2,TRBV4-1,.,15,CASSQGSGHDYGYTF,TGCGCCAGCAGCCAAGGGTCAGGGCATGACTATGGCTACACCTTC
.,TRBJ2-1,TRBV5-1,TRBD2,14,CASSVPSGGYEQFF,TGCGCCAGCAGCGTACCTAGCGGGGGGTATGAGCAGTTCTTC
.,TRBJ2-2,TRBV7-9,TRBD1,17,CASSTRTGASNTGELFF,TGTGCCAGCAGCACTCGGACAGGGGCTAGCAACACCGGGGAGCTGTTTTTT
.,TRBJ2-7,TRBV4-1,.,15,CASSQDRQASYEQYF,TGCGCCAGCAGCCAAGATCGGCAGGCCTCCTACGAGCAGTACTTC
.,TRBJ2-2,TRBV6-2/TRBV6-3,TRBD2,19,CASSLPQRGGPANTGELFF,TGTGCCAGCAGTTTACCCCAGCGGGGGGGACCCGCGAACACCGGGGAGCTGTTTTTT
.,TRBJ1-6,TRBV4-1,TRBD1,18,CASSHDGQVLTYNSPLHF,TGCGCCAGCAGCCATGACGGACAGGTCCTTACCTATAATTCACCCCTCCACTTT
.,TRBJ1-2,TRBV27,TRBD1,17,CASSLFALGQGDYGYTF,TGTGCCAGCAGTTTATTCGCCCTTGGACAGGGGGACTATGGCTACACCTTC
.,TRBJ1-1,TRBV4-3,.,15,CASSQDQGGGTEAFF,TGCGCCAGCAGCCAAGATCAGGGAGGGGGTACTGAAGCTTTCTTT
.,TRBJ1-1,TRBV5-4,.,14,CASSSGVGYTEAFF,TGTGCCAGCAGCTCAGGGGTGGGTTACACTGAAGCTTTCTTT
.,TRBJ2-3,TRBV19,.,15,CASRGRGSGTDTQYF,TGTGCCAGTAGAGGGAGGGGGTCCGGCACAGATACGCAGTATTTT
.,TRBJ2-2,TRBV4-2,TRBD2,17,CASSQGLAATNTGELFF,TGTGCCAGCAGCCAAGGACTAGCGGCTACGAACACCGGGGAGCTGTTTTTT
.,TRBJ1-5,TRBV6-5,.,14,CASSYDRSNQPQHF,TGTGCCAGCAGTTACGACAGAAGCAATCAGCCCCAGCATTTT
.,TRBJ1-2,TRBV12-3/TRBV12-4,.,13,CASSLGQVYGYTF,TGTGCCAGCAGTTTAGGGCAGGTCTATGGCTACACCTTC
few,TRBJ2-1,TRBV6-5,.,15,CASSRLGSSYNEQFF,TGTGCCAGCAGTCGCTTAGGGAGCTCCTACAATGAGCAGTTCTTC
.,TRBJ2-7,TRBV6-6,.,12,CASRNRVNEQYF,TGTGCCAGCAGAAACAGGGTGAACGAGCAGTACTTC
.,TRBJ2-7,TRBV3-1/TRBV3-2,TRBD2,14,CASSQLAGDYEQYF,TGTGCCAGCAGCCAACTAGCGGGGGACTACGAGCAGTACTTC
.,TRBJ2-2,TRBV5-1,TRBD2,15,CASSLLAGGPGELFF,TGCGCCAGCAGCTTGCTAGCGGGGGGGCCCGGGGAGCTGTTTTTT
.,TRBJ2-7,TRBV7-3,TRBD2,15,CASSAARGGEGEQYF,TGTGCCAGCAGCGCCGCCCGGGGAGGGGAGGGCGAGCAGTACTTC
.,TRBJ2-1,TRBV5-1,TRBD2,17,CASSLLGTSGGPGEQFF,TGCGCCAGCAGCTTGTTAGGGACTAGCGGGGGGCCGGGAGAGCAGTTCTTC
.,TRBJ2-1,TRBV7-2,TRBD1,14,CASSAQGAYNEQFF,TGTGCCAGCAGCGCTCAGGGGGCCTACAATGAGCAGTTCTTC
.,TRBJ1-2,TRBV12-3/TRBV12-4,.,11,CASSKWEGYTF,TGTGCCAGCTCCAAATGGGAGGGCTACACCTTC
once,TRBJ2-7,TRBV2,TRBD1,16,CASSKPGTGGSYEQYF,TGTGCCAGCAGCAAACCCGGGACAGGGGGCTCCTACGAGCAGTACTTC